These 2 T cell receptor beta chains were sequenced from one sample in a study of Ad26.COV2.S vaccination and SARS-CoV-2 variants. Noted treatment: roughly 19 received Ad26.COV2.S at low or high dose, single or two shots; 5 received placebo; per-sample allocation not given. Day 63 after the first vaccine or placebo injection was the time point for sampling. The assay was immunoSEQ multiplex PCR, and TCRdb's table has in-frame clones only and misses some. This repertoire shows around 400,000 clones, 90% found once; its top ten account for 9% to 15%. The specimen was peripheral blood, collected in a trial of Ad26.COV2.S vaccine versus placebo. The receptors shown here come from a person between 18 and 65 years old who received the Ad26.COV2.S COVID-19 vaccine or a placebo.

In DNA form, the CDR3 reads TGTGCCAGCAGTTACTTCGGACTAGCGGGAGTAGACGGCGGGGAGCTGTTTTTT. This translates into CASSYFGLAGVDGGELFF. The chain carries TRBV6-2 or TRBV6-3 and TRBJ2-2, with 13 bases lining up with TRBD2. The junction had 9 bases not matched to a gene; V was cut back by 1 base and J by 7 bases. The germline CDR1 and CDR2 sequences are MNHEY and SVGEGT. The CDR3 length is 18 residues.

This sequence joins TRBV9 and TRBJ2-1, with TRBD2 matching 8 bases. The CDR3 runs to 15 residues. Germline trimming cut 0 bases from V and 6 bases from J; bases unmatched to any gene: 5. Germline-derived CDR1 and CDR2 are SGDLS and YYNGEE. In DNA, the CDR3 is TGTGCCAGCAGCGTAGCGGGAGGGCCAACCAATGAGCAGTTCTTC. Translation gives CASSVAGGPTNEQFF.